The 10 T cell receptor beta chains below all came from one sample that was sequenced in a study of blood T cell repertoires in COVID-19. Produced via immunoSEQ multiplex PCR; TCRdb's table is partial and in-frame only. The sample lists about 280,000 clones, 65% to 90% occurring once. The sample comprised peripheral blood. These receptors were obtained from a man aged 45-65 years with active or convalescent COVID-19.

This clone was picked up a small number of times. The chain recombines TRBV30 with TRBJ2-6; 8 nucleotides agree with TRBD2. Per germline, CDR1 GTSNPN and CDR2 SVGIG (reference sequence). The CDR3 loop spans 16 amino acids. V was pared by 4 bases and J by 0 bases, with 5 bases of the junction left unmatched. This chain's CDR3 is CAWNHGRASGANVLTF. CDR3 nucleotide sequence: TGTGCCTGGAATCACGGGAGGGCCTCTGGGGCCAACGTCCTGACTTTC.

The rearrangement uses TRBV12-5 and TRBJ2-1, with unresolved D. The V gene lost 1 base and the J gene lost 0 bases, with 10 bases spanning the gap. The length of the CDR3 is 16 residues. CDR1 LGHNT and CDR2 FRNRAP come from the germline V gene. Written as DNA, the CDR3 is TGTGCTAGTGGTTTGGGACTTCCGAGCTCCTACAATGAGCAGTTCTTC. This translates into CASGLGLPSSYNEQFF.

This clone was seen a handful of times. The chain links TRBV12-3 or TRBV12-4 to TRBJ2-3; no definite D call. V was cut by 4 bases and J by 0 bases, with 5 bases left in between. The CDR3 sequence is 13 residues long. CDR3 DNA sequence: TGTGCCAGCAGTTACGGGAGCACAGATACGCAGTATTTT. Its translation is CASSYGSTDTQYF.

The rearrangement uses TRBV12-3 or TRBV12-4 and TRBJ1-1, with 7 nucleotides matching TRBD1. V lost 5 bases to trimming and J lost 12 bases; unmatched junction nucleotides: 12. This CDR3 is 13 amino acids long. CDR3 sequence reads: CASSLGSYRGPFF. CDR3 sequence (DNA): TGTGCCAGCAGTCTCGGATCGTACAGGGGACCTTTCTTT.

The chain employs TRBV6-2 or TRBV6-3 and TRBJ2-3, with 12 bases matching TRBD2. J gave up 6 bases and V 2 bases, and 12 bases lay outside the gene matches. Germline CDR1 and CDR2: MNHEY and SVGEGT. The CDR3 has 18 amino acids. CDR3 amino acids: CASSYELTSGSAADTQYF. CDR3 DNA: TGTGCCAGCAGTTACGAATTGACTAGCGGGAGTGCGGCGGATACGCAGTATTTT.

CDR3 in amino acids: CASSSPGGYEQYF. The CDR3 DNA sequence: TGCGCCAGCAGCTCCCCAGGGGGCTACGAGCAGTACTTC. V usage is TRBV5-1 and J usage is TRBJ2-7, with 7 bases lining up with TRBD1. After removal of 3 bases from V and 3 bases from J, the junction contained 3 bases not matched to a gene. Germline CDR1 SGHRS, CDR2 YFSETQ. The CDR3 contains 13 residues.

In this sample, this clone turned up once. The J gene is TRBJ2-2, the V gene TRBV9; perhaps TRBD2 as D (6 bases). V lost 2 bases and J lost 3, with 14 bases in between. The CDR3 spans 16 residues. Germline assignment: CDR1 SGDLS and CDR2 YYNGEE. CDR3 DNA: TGTGCCAGCAGCGTTCTTGGAGGGTCGGACACCGGGGAGCTGTTTTTT. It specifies CASSVLGGSDTGELFF.

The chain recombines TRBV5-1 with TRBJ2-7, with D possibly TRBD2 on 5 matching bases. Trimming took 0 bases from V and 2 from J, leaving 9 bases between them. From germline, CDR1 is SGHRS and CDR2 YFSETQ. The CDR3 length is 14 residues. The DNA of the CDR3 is TGCGCCAGCAGCTTGGCGCCCGGGGCCTACGAGCAGTACTTC. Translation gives CASSLAPGAYEQYF. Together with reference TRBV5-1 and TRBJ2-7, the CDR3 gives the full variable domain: KAGVTQTPRYLIKTRGQQVTLSCSPISGHRSVSWYQQTPGQGLQFLFEYFSETQRNKGNFPGRFSGRQFSNSRSEMNVSTLELGDSALYLCASSLAPGAYEQYFGPGTRLTVT.

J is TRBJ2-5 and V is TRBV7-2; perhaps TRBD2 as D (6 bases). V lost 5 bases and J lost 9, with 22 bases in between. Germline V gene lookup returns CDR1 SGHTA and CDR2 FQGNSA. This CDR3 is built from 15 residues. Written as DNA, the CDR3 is TGTGCCAGCAGCCCGCCCCCGAACCGGCGCGGGGCCCAGTACTTC. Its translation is CASSPPPNRRGAQYF.

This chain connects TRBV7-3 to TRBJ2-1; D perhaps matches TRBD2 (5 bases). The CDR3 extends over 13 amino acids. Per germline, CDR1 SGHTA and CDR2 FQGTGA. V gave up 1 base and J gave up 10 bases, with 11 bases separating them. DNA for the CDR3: TGTGCCAGCAGCTTAAAGAGGGAGAAAGAGCAGTTCTTC. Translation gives CASSLKREKEQFF.